Following are 32 T cell receptor beta chains from one sample sequenced in a study of blood T cell repertoires in COVID-19. Generated by immunoSEQ multiplex PCR, the TCRdb table keeps only in-frame clones and is missing some. The data show over 200,000 clones, with around 90% seen just once and more than 10% held by the top ten. Material for sequencing was PBMCs or T cells enriched from blood (not recorded which). Receptors originate from a man in his thirties or forties who had recovered from COVID-19.

The genes are TRBV7-2 and TRBJ2-1, with TRBD2 matching over 14 bases. V shed 5 bases, J shed 10 bases, and the junction held 4 bases outside the gene matches. Germline V lookup: CDR1 SGHTA, CDR2 FQGNSA. The CDR3 covers 14 residues. Written as DNA, the CDR3 is TGTGCCAGCAGCCCCAGGACTAGCGGGGGGGAGCAGTTCTTC. Its protein is CASSPRTSGGEQFF.

The chain links TRBV11-2 to TRBJ1-6; 8 bases match TRBD1. This CDR3 comprises 16 residues. V lost 5 bases to trimming and J lost 12 bases; unmatched junction nucleotides: 15. The V gene's germline CDR1 is SGHAT and CDR2 FQNNGV. This chain's CDR3 is CASSTRRVRGQEPLHF. The CDR3 coding sequence is TGTGCCAGCAGCACCCGCCGCGTCAGGGGGCAAGAACCCCTCCACTTT.

This clone was counted only a few times. The chain links TRBV2 to TRBJ2-2, with D perhaps matching TRBD2 (6 bases). Deletions cut 5 bases from V and 1 base from J, with 14 bases between. The CDR3 has 16 amino acids. The germline gives CDR1 SNHLY, CDR2 FYNNEI. In DNA, the CDR3 is TGTGCCAGCAGTCAGGAGGGGCGGAGGAACACCGGGGAGCTGTTTTTT. This encodes CASSQEGRRNTGELFF.

The chain couples TRBV9 to TRBJ2-5; the D gene is possibly TRBD1 (7 bases). CDR3 length: 16 residues. Trimming shortened V by 3 bases and J by 3 bases, and 18 bases separated the two germline ends. Germline V CDR1 and CDR2: SGDLS, YYNGEE. CDR3 DNA sequence: TGTGCCAGCAGCGCCCGGACAGGTCGGGAGAAAGAGACCCAGTACTTC. Translated: CASSARTGREKETQYF.

V gene TRBV4-1 combines with J gene TRBJ2-2, with D possibly TRBD2 on 5 matching bases. This CDR3 has 15 residues. CDR1 and CDR2 (germline): MGHRA, YSYEKL. Trimming shortened V by 3 bases and J by 3 bases, and 11 bases separated the two germline ends. The DNA of the CDR3 is TGCGCCAGCAGCCAGTTTTACGGGGACACCGGGGAGCTGTTTTTT. This translates into CASSQFYGDTGELFF.

The V call is TRBV7-9, the J call TRBJ1-1, with D unresolved. CDR1 and CDR2 (germline): SEHNR, FQNEAQ (reference sequence). The CDR3 consists of 12 residues. V dropped 5 bases and J dropped 5 bases, with 9 bases sitting between them. The CDR3, as DNA: TGTGCCAGCAGCGCGGGGTATACTGAAGCTTTCTTT. This sequence encodes CASSAGYTEAFF.

The rearrangement links TRBV10-1 to TRBJ2-3; unclear D gene. The CDR3 extends over 14 amino acids. Germline lookup yields CDR1 WNHNN and CDR2 SYGVQD (reference sequence). Trimming shortened V by 2 bases and J by 1 base, and 7 bases separated the two germline ends. The CDR3 DNA is TGCGCCAGCAGTGAGAGCGATGGCACAGATACGCAGTATTTT. Protein: CASSESDGTDTQYF.

In its sample, this clone was seen once. The V gene is TRBV12-1, the J gene TRBJ1-1; the D call of TRBD1 is as the table states it, not checked on the DNA. TRBV12-1 is recorded as a pseudogene. The CDR3 totals 13 residues. CDR3 in amino acids: CASSNQQGMVGFF. The CDR3 DNA reads TGTGCCAGCAGCAACCAACAGGGGATGGTAGGTTTCTTT.

The V gene is TRBV6-5, the J gene TRBJ2-2; 8 nucleotides align to TRBD2. Germline V gene data show CDR1 as MNHEY and CDR2 as SVGAGI. This CDR3 has 15 residues. V shed 5 bases and J 7 bases; nucleotides not matched to a gene: 9. The CDR3 bases are TGTGCCAGCAGTATGGGGCTAGCGGGCGTCGGGGAGCTGTTTTTT. Translation gives CASSMGLAGVGELFF.

V usage is TRBV4-3 and J usage is TRBJ2-5, with D possibly TRBD2 on 6 matching bases. The germline CDR1 and CDR2 sequences are LGHNA and YSLEER. The germline V and J ends were trimmed by 0 bases and 5 bases, with 16 bases remaining between them. The CDR3 has 16 residues. In DNA, the CDR3 is TGCGCCAGCAGCCAAGAGAGTCATGCGGGGCGGGAGACCCAGTACTTC. This codes for CASSQESHAGRETQYF.

This chain connects TRBV9 to TRBJ2-5, with TRBD2 identical over 8 bases. The V segment lost 2 bases and the J segment 1 base; nucleotides outside the gene matches: 7. Germline lookup yields CDR1 SGDLS and CDR2 YYNGEE. CDR3 length equals 16 residues. CDR3 in amino acids: CASSVGAGAFQETQYF. Here the CDR3 DNA reads TGTGCCAGCAGCGTGGGAGCGGGGGCCTTCCAAGAGACCCAGTACTTC.

The chain uses TRBV27 and TRBJ1-3; perhaps TRBD1 as D (6 bases). V lost 3 bases and J lost 2, with 11 bases in between. Looked up from germline, CDR1 is MNHEY and CDR2 is SMNVEV (reference sequence). The CDR3 loop spans 15 amino acids. This CDR3 is CASSLMAGAGNTIYF. CDR3 sequence (DNA): TGTGCCAGCAGTTTGATGGCAGGGGCTGGAAACACCATATATTTT.

The rearrangement links TRBV6-5 to TRBJ2-2; D remains unclear. The CDR3 loop spans 15 amino acids. V lost 5 bases, J lost 5 bases, and 15 bases lay in between. Germline CDR1 MNHEY, CDR2 SVGAGI. Here the CDR3 reads CASSPRGARTGELFF. CDR3 sequence (DNA): TGTGCCAGCAGTCCCCGAGGCGCGAGAACCGGGGAGCTGTTTTTT.

The rearrangement links TRBV29-1 to TRBJ2-2; possible D gene TRBD2, 6 bases. Deletions cut 5 bases from V and 6 bases from J, with 16 bases between. Germline loops: CDR1 SQVTM, CDR2 ANQGSEA. CDR3 length: 14 residues. For the CDR3, the DNA is TGCAGCGTTTCCGGTCAGGAGGGGCCCGGGGAGCTGTTTTTT. Its protein product is CSVSGQEGPGELFF.

The chain employs TRBV19 and TRBJ2-7, with 7 bases that match TRBD2. Germline loops: CDR1 LNHDA, CDR2 SQIVND (reference sequence). Trimming took 7 bases from V and 4 from J; bases not matched to a gene: 7. The CDR3 loop spans 13 amino acids. CDR3: CASKSQRGYEQYF. DNA for the CDR3: TGTGCCAGTAAGTCTCAGCGGGGATACGAGCAGTACTTC.

The chain links TRBV19 to TRBJ1-2; 9 nucleotides agree with TRBD1. CDR1 and CDR2 (germline): LNHDA, SQIVND (reference sequence). The ends lost 4 bases at V and 6 bases at J; junction bases unmatched: 9. The CDR3 totals 15 residues. The CDR3 sequence is CASSTGTGIADGYTF. As DNA, the CDR3 is TGTGCCAGTAGTACCGGGACAGGGATTGCCGATGGCTACACCTTC.

The chain carries TRBV3-1 (or the pseudogene TRBV3-2) and TRBJ1-2; tentatively, D is TRBD1 (6 bases). The germline V and J ends were trimmed by 1 base and 3 bases, with 9 bases remaining between them. The germline V gene encodes CDR1 LGHDT and CDR2 YNNKEL (reference sequence). This CDR3 has 14 residues. The CDR3 loop is CASSQGGGDYGYTF. The CDR3 nucleotides are TGTGCCAGCAGCCAAGGGGGGGGCGACTATGGCTACACCTTC.

The chain recombines TRBV5-3 with TRBJ1-5; D is undetermined. TRBV5-3 qualifies as an ORF whose function is uncertain. The CDR3 contains 14 residues. V was cut by 8 bases and J by 4 bases, with 16 bases left in between. The DNA of the CDR3 is TGTGCCAGGCCGGGGTCCGGATGGAATCAGCCCCAGCATTTT. It specifies CARPGSGWNQPQHF.

As DNA, the CDR3 is TGTGCCAGCAGTTACGCCAACTTCGAGGGATACGCGCAGTATTTT. It translates to CASSYANFEGYAQYF. This chain links TRBV6-5 with TRBJ2-3, with D perhaps TRBD2 (5 bases). V was pared by 2 bases and J by 10 bases, with 19 bases between. Germline lookup yields CDR1 MNHEY and CDR2 SVGAGI. The CDR3 totals 15 residues.

This clone was seen a few times. The chain joins TRBV10-1 to TRBJ2-7; 8 positions agree with TRBD1. In germline, CDR1 is WNHNN, CDR2 SYGVQD (reference sequence). J gave up 4 bases and V 4 bases, and 3 bases lay outside the gene matches. The CDR3 loop spans 13 amino acids. The DNA of the CDR3 is TGCGCCAGCAGTGGGGACAGGTTTTACGAGCAGTACTTC. Translation gives CASSGDRFYEQYF.

This clone was observed a single time. This chain uses TRBV28 with TRBJ2-1; D gene unclear. This CDR3 spans 12 amino acids. Germline assignment: CDR1 MDHEN and CDR2 SYDVKM. Trimming stripped 5 bases from V and 3 bases from J, with 5 bases between. CDR3 DNA: TGTGCCAGCAGTGAGCTCTACAATGAGCAGTTCTTC. Protein: CASSELYNEQFF.

Only a few counts were recorded for this clone. This sequence joins TRBV11-2 and TRBJ2-7, with D tentatively TRBD1 (5 bases). CDR1 is SGHAT and CDR2 is FQNNGV in the germline V gene. CDR3 size: 15 residues. V lost 2 bases, J lost 5 bases, and 16 bases lay in between. CDR3 region: CASSLNGALVHEQYF. Written as DNA, the CDR3 is TGTGCCAGCAGCTTAAATGGGGCGCTTGTCCACGAGCAGTACTTC.

The chain has TRBV19 and TRBJ2-3, with 7 bases matching TRBD1. The CDR3 has 15 residues. J was trimmed by 6 bases and V by 6 bases; bases with no gene match: 12. Per the germline V gene, CDR1 is LNHDA and CDR2 is SQIVND (reference sequence). CDR3 protein: CASSVQGIVADTQYF. The CDR3, as DNA: TGTGCCAGTAGCGTACAGGGGATAGTGGCGGATACGCAGTATTTT.

The chain has TRBV9 and TRBJ1-5, with 8 bases identical to TRBD1. The V and J ends lost 0 bases and 5 bases, in that order; junction bases with no gene match: 4. The CDR3 is 15 residues long. Germline-derived CDR1 and CDR2 are SGDLS and YYNGEE. The CDR3 protein is CASSVGDRGHQPQHF. The CDR3 DNA is TGTGCCAGCAGCGTAGGAGACAGGGGCCATCAGCCCCAGCATTTT.

The chain has TRBV29-1 and TRBJ2-1; 15 bases fit TRBD2. The CDR3 covers 15 residues. The germline CDR1 and CDR2 sequences are SQVTM and ANQGSEA. V was pared by 7 bases and J by 5 bases, with 6 bases of the junction left unmatched. The DNA of the CDR3 is TGCAGCGGAGGACTAGCGGGAGGGATGGACAATGAGCAGTTCTTC. This translates into CSGGLAGGMDNEQFF.

The V and J genes are TRBV4-2 and TRBJ2-7; tentative D call: TRBD1 (5 bases). Deletions cut 1 base from V and 6 bases from J, with 10 bases between. Germline-derived CDR1 and CDR2 are LGHNA and YNFKEQ. The CDR3 has 13 residues. CDR3 residues: CASSQVTTGEQYF. The CDR3 nucleotides read TGTGCCAGCAGCCAAGTAACTACAGGCGAGCAGTACTTC.

J is TRBJ2-7 and V is TRBV3-1 (or the pseudogene TRBV3-2); the match to TRBD2 covers 7 bases. The V gene's germline CDR1 is LGHDT and CDR2 YNNKEL (reference sequence). With 5 bases clipped from V and 0 bases from J, the junction kept 19 bases outside the gene matches. The CDR3 loop spans 19 amino acids. CDR3 sequence (DNA): TGTGCCAGCAGCGCCCGAAACTTTAGACTAGCAGGGATCTCCTACGAGCAGTACTTC. Translating gives CASSARNFRLAGISYEQYF.

This clone was recorded a few times. This rearrangement joins TRBV12-3 or TRBV12-4 to TRBJ1-2; D ambiguous. Trimming took off 2 bases at V and 5 bases at J, with 6 bases between the two ends. The CDR3 sequence is 12 residues long. This CDR3 is CASSLTDYGYTF. The CDR3, as DNA: TGTGCCAGCAGTTTAACAGATTATGGCTACACCTTC.

J is TRBJ1-1 and V is TRBV7-2, with D uncertain. The V and J ends lost 2 bases and 4 bases respectively, with 11 bases between them. Germline CDR1 SGHTA, CDR2 FQGNSA. There are 14 residues in the CDR3. CDR3 coding DNA: TGTGCCAGCAGCTTATCTCACGGAGCCACTGAAGCTTTCTTT. Protein: CASSLSHGATEAFF.

J is TRBJ2-3 and V is TRBV5-1; TRBD1 is a possible D gene (6 bases). Germline V gene data show CDR1 as SGHRS and CDR2 as YFSETQ. The length of the CDR3 is 15 residues. V lost 4 bases and J 1 base, leaving 13 bases between the germline ends. The CDR3 DNA reads as TGCGCCAGCAGCGTTTCAGGGGACGGCACAGATACGCAGTATTTT. It encodes CASSVSGDGTDTQYF.

The CDR3 DNA reads TGTGCCAGCAGTTCCCCGCGAAGTGACACTGAAGCTTTCTTT. It translates to CASSSPRSDTEAFF. The rearrangement uses TRBV25-1 and TRBJ1-1; D remains ambiguous. Germline CDR1 reads MGHDK; CDR2 reads SYGVNS. V lost 5 bases, J lost 3 bases, and 13 bases lay in between. The CDR3 sequence is 14 residues long.

The CDR3 DNA reads as TGTGCCAGCAGCCTAAAACCGGGGTATAATGAAAAACTGTTTTTT. This encodes CASSLKPGYNEKLFF. The genes are TRBV7-2 and TRBJ1-4; D not resolved. The CDR3 covers 15 residues. Trimming took off 5 bases at V and 4 bases at J, with 14 bases between the two ends. Germline CDR1 reads SGHTA; CDR2 reads FQGNSA.